These 22 T cell receptor beta chains originate from one sample sequenced in a study of blood T cells in healthy people across ages. A sample-barcoded 5' primer and a J-beta primer mix were used in a second PCR of roughly 7 to 11 cycles. TCRdb reprocessed the 5' RACE reads via MiXCR and lists one record per CDR3 protein. The sample contains some 700,000 distinct CDR3 sequences, roughly 44% of which appear only once. Sequencing was carried out using blood. The receptors were gathered from a woman aged 60 to 75 in good health.

The chain links TRBV6-6 to TRBJ1-4; D ambiguous. Trimming took 8 bases from V and 0 from J, leaving 13 bases between them. The CDR3 totals 15 residues. Germline loops: CDR1 MNHNY, CDR2 SVGAGI (reference sequence). This chain's CDR3 is CASGRTAATNEKLFF. For the CDR3, the DNA is TGTGCCAGCGGGAGAACAGCCGCAACTAATGAAAAACTGTTTTTT.

The chain joins TRBV2 to TRBJ2-1; 13 bases align to TRBD2. There are 19 residues in the CDR3. Germline V gene sequence: CDR1 SNHLY, CDR2 FYNNEI. V dropped 4 bases and J dropped 5; count of bases not matched to a gene: 14. The CDR3 DNA is TGTGCCAGCAGTGTAAGGCCCCCTCCGACTAGCGGGGGGAACAATGAGCAGTTCTTC. Amino acids: CASSVRPPPTSGGNNEQFF.

A few counts support this clonotype. This chain joins TRBV12-3 or TRBV12-4 and TRBJ2-3, with a possible D match to TRBD2 (6 bases). CDR3 size: 14 residues. Trimming pared 7 bases from V and 0 bases from J, leaving 11 bases between. The CDR3: CASTPSGSTDTQYF. The CDR3 DNA reads TGTGCCAGCACCCCGAGCGGGAGCACAGATACGCAGTATTTT.

In this sample, this clonotype turned up once. J is TRBJ2-1 and V is TRBV20-1; 9 bases are a match to TRBD2. V dropped 1 base and J dropped 1; count of bases not matched to a gene: 5. From germline, CDR1 is DFQATT and CDR2 SNEGSKA (reference sequence). CDR3 length equals 16 residues. The CDR3 protein is CSARGPTSGSYNEQFF. CDR3 sequence (DNA): TGCAGTGCTAGAGGTCCGACTAGCGGTTCCTACAATGAGCAGTTCTTC.

The chain has TRBV6-2 or TRBV6-3 and TRBJ2-5; D tentatively reads TRBD1 or TRBD2 (5 bases each). Between the trimmed V and J ends, which lost 8 bases and 3 bases, there was a span of 10 bases. In germline, CDR1 is MNHEY, CDR2 SVGEGT. The CDR3 is 12 residues long. The CDR3 loop reads CASGRQKETQYF. CDR3 bases: TGTGCCAGCGGGAGACAGAAAGAGACCCAGTACTTC.

Note on this clonotype: A much bigger clone sits one base away, suggesting this may be a read error. The genes are TRBV24-1 and TRBJ2-1, with D perhaps matching TRBD1 (5 bases). V was cut by 3 bases and J by 3 bases, with 11 bases left in between. The CDR3 covers 15 residues. CDR1 KGHDR and CDR2 SFDVKD come from the germline V gene. The DNA of the CDR3 is TGTGCCACCAGTGATGTCTCAGGGATCTACAATGAGCAGTTCTTC. Its translation is CATSDVSGIYNEQFF.

The V gene is TRBV6-1, the J gene TRBJ2-4; weak D call: TRBD1 (5 bases). The end of the DNA is better explained by TRBJ2-7, so the J call may be wrong. The CDR3 runs 15 residues. CDR1 and CDR2 from the germline V gene are MNHNS and SASEGT. As DNA, the CDR3 is TGTGCCAGCAGTGAAAGGTCCGGACAAACCTACGAGCAGTACTTC. As protein: CASSERSGQTYEQYF.

V and J are TRBV6-5 and TRBJ1-1, with D uncertain. Germline CDR1 MNHEY, CDR2 SVGAGI. CDR3 length: 14 residues. The V and J ends lost 5 bases and 5 bases respectively, with 15 bases between them. The CDR3 spells CASSRGGVETEAFF. The CDR3 DNA follows: TGTGCCAGCAGTAGAGGCGGGGTAGAGACTGAAGCTTTCTTT.

In its sample, this clonotype was seen many times. The rearrangement links TRBV3-1 to TRBJ1-2; D may be TRBD1 (5 bases). V shed 8 bases and J shed 4 bases, with 8 bases lying between them. Germline loops: CDR1 LGHDT, CDR2 YNNKEL (reference sequence). This CDR3 contains 11 residues. DNA of the CDR3: TGTGCCAGCGGCGGGGGCTATGGCTACACCTTC. This encodes CASGGGYGYTF.

V and J are TRBV2 and TRBJ2-1, with a tentative D call TRBD2 (5 bases). The germline CDR1 and CDR2 sequences are SNHLY and FYNNEI. Trimming removed 6 bases at V and 8 bases at J, with 11 bases between. The CDR3 spans 12 residues. In DNA, the CDR3 is TGTGCCAGCAGAGCGGATTGGGATGAGCAGTTCTTC. This codes for CASRADWDEQFF. Full variable domain (missing parts from reference TRBV2 and TRBJ2-1): EPEVTQTPSHQVTQMGQEVILRCVPISNHLYFYWYRQILGQKVEFLVSFYNNEISEKSEIFDDQFSVERPDGSNFTLKIRSTKLEDSAMYFCASRADWDEQFFGPGTRLTVL.

V gene TRBV7-2 combines with J gene TRBJ2-3; D gene ambiguous. The CDR3 has 15 residues. CDR1 and CDR2 from the germline V gene are SGHTA and FQGNSA. V lost 6 bases and J 6 bases, leaving 19 bases between the germline ends. Here the CDR3 reads CASSTVKRNGDTQYF. The CDR3 bases are TGTGCCAGCAGTACGGTGAAGCGAAACGGGGATACGCAGTATTTT.

This clonotype was observed at least ten times. This chain links TRBV12-3 or TRBV12-4 with TRBJ2-7; D call uncertain. V lost 5 bases to trimming and J lost 7 bases, with 3 bases between them. CDR3 length: 9 amino acids. CDR3 amino acids: CASSQEQYF. The CDR3 DNA reads TGTGCCAGCAGTCAAGAGCAGTACTTC.

This chain links TRBV28 with TRBJ2-7; 9 bases fit TRBD2. Trimming at V came to 3 bases and at J to 0 bases, leaving 12 bases not matched to a gene. CDR3 length: 18 amino acids. Germline V gene data show CDR1 as MDHEN and CDR2 as SYDVKM. CDR3 region: CASSFWPSGDQSSYEQYF. The CDR3 DNA reads as TGTGCCAGCAGTTTTTGGCCTAGCGGGGACCAGAGCTCCTACGAGCAGTACTTC.

The chain links TRBV20-1 to TRBJ2-4; possibly TRBD1 for D (6 bases). CDR1 is DFQATT and CDR2 is SNEGSKA in the germline V gene (reference sequence). The CDR3 consists of 14 residues. Trimming took off 3 bases at V and 7 bases at J, with 16 bases between the two ends. The CDR3 bases are TGCAGTGCTAGGTTACAGGGTACGAGTAACATTCAGTACTTC. Translating it yields CSARLQGTSNIQYF.

The chain employs TRBV28 and TRBJ2-3; the D is unclear. The CDR3 is 15 amino acids. V lost 4 bases and J 0 bases, leaving 11 bases between the germline ends. The germline V gene encodes CDR1 MDHEN and CDR2 SYDVKM. The CDR3 protein is CASSSHPRSTDTQYF. In DNA, the CDR3 is TGTGCCAGCAGTTCCCATCCCAGGAGCACAGATACGCAGTATTTT.

This clonotype has just a few counts. V and J are TRBV21-1 and TRBJ2-1; the D segment call TRBD2 is taken from the table without a DNA check. TRBV21-1 is given as a pseudogene. The CDR3 extends over 14 amino acids. In DNA form, the CDR3 reads TGTGCCAGCTTAGGGCGGGAGGGCCGTAATGAGCAGTTCTTC. Amino acid sequence: CASLGREGRNEQFF.

The CDR3 region has the DNA TGTGCCAGCAGCACTACGTGGCTAGGGGAGACCCAGTACTTC. Its protein is CASSTTWLGETQYF. The chain uses TRBV7-8 and TRBJ2-5; the D is unclear. CDR1 is SGHVS, CDR2 FQNEAQ, per germline. The CDR3 has 14 amino acids. The V end was cut by 5 bases, the J end by 5 bases, with 15 bases between.

This clonotype was counted between two and nine times. The chain combines TRBV28 with TRBJ2-1; 11 bases are a match to TRBD2. The length of the CDR3 is 16 residues. V shed 4 bases and J 4 bases; nucleotides not matched to a gene: 6. Germline-derived CDR1 and CDR2 are MDHEN and SYDVKM. The CDR3 sequence: CASSSLAGVGYNEQFF. The CDR3, as DNA: TGTGCCAGCAGTTCACTAGCGGGAGTGGGGTACAATGAGCAGTTCTTC.

This clonotype was counted ten times or more. The V and J genes are TRBV7-2 and TRBJ2-1, with D possibly being TRBD1 (6 bases). There are 15 residues in the CDR3. CDR1 and CDR2 from the germline V gene are SGHTA and FQGNSA. Trimming stripped 5 bases from V and 1 base from J, with 12 bases between. The CDR3 loop is CASSTWTESYNEQFF. The CDR3 DNA is TGTGCCAGCAGCACCTGGACAGAGTCCTACAATGAGCAGTTCTTC.

The V call is TRBV3-1, the J call TRBJ2-5, with D possibly being TRBD1 (6 bases). Germline values: CDR1 LGHDT, CDR2 YNNKEL (reference sequence). V shed 0 bases and J shed 5 bases, with 13 bases lying between them. The CDR3 spans 15 residues. DNA for the CDR3: TGTGCCAGCAGCCAAGACAGGGGAGAGTGGGAGACCCAGTACTTC. Its translation is CASSQDRGEWETQYF.

V is TRBV18 and J is TRBJ2-1, with D unresolved. The CDR3 extends over 13 amino acids. V was shortened by 2 bases and J by 5 bases, with 7 bases between the two germline ends. Germline V lookup: CDR1 KGHSH, CDR2 LQKENI. The CDR3 DNA sequence: TGTGCCAGCTCACCATATCACAACAATGAGCAGTTCTTC. Its protein is CASSPYHNNEQFF.

This chain links TRBV20-1 with TRBJ2-7; 8 bases match TRBD2. The germline gives CDR1 DFQATT, CDR2 SNEGSKA (reference sequence). The junction had 5 bases not matched to a gene; V was cut back by 1 base and J by 0 bases. CDR3 length: 15 residues. In nucleotides, the CDR3 is TGCAGTGCTAGAGTGGCGGGAGGCCTCTCCTACGAGCAGTACTTC. Protein sequence: CSARVAGGLSYEQYF.